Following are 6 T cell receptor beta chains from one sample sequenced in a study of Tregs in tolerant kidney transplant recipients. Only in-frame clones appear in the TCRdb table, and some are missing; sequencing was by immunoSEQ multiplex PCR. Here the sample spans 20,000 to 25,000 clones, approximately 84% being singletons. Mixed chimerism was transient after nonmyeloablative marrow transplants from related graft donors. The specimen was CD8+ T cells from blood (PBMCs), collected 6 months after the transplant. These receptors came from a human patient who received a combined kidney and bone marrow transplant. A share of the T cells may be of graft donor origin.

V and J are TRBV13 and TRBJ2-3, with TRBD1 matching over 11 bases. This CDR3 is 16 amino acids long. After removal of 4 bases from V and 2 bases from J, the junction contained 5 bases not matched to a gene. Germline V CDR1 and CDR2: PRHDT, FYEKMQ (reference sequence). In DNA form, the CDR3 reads TGTGCCAGCAGCTCCCGGGACAGGGGGGTCACAGATACGCAGTATTTT. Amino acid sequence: CASSSRDRGVTDTQYF.

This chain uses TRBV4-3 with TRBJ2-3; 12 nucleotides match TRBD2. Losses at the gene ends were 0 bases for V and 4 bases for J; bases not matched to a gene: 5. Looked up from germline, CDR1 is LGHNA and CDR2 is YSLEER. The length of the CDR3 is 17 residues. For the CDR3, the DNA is TGCGCCAGCAGCCAAGAAGCTAGCGGGAGGGTCGCAGATACGCAGTATTTT. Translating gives CASSQEASGRVADTQYF.

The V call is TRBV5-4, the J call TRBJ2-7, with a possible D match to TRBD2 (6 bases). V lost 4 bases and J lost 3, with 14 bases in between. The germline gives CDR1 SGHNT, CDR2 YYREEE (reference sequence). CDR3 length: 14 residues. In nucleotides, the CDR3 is TGTGCCAGCAGCGGGGCGGAGGGCAACTACGAGCAGTACTTC. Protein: CASSGAEGNYEQYF.

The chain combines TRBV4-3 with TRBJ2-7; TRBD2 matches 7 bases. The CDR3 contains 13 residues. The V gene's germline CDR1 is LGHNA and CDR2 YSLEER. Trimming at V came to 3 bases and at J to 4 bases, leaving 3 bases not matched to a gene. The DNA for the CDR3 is TGCGCCAGCAGCCAGGGAGGGAGTTACGAGCAGTACTTC. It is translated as CASSQGGSYEQYF.

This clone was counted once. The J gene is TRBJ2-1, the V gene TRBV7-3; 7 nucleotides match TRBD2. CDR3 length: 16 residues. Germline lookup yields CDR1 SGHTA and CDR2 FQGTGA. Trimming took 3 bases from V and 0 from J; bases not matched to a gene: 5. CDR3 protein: CASSLGGGGSYNEQFF. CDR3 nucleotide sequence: TGTGCCAGCAGCTTGGGCGGCGGGGGCTCCTACAATGAGCAGTTCTTC.

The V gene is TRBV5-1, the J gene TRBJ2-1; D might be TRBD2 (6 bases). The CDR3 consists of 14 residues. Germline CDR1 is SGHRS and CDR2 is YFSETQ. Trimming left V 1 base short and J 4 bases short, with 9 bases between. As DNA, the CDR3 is TGCGCCAGCAGCTTGACGGGAGCTTACAATGAGCAGTTCTTC. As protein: CASSLTGAYNEQFF. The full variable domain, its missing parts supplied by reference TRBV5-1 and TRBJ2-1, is KAGVTQTPRYLIKTRGQQVTLSCSPISGHRSVSWYQQTPGQGLQFLFEYFSETQRNKGNFPGRFSGRQFSNSRSEMNVSTLELGDSALYLCASSLTGAYNEQFFGPGTRLTVL.